These 26 T cell receptor beta chains originate from one sample sequenced in a study of T cells after somatic rescue of genetic block. Libraries were prepared by immunoSEQ multiplex PCR; TCRdb keeps only in-frame clonotypes and omits some of them. The repertoire holds roughly 71,000 clones, approximately 91% seen once, with 2.8% in the top ten. Sequenced material: peripheral blood mononuclear cells (PBMCs). Every receptor here comes from a man in his thirties or forties.

The rearrangement joins TRBV18 to TRBJ1-1; 10 bases fit TRBD1. Germline CDR1 is KGHSH and CDR2 is LQKENI. The CDR3 spans 16 residues. V was clipped by 6 bases and J by 5 bases; unmatched bases: 12. As DNA, the CDR3 is TGTGCCAGCTCCCCTCAGGGACAGGGGAGGGAGACTGAAGCTTTCTTT. Its translation is CASSPQGQGRETEAFF. The full variable domain, completed using reference TRBV18 and TRBJ1-1, is NAGVMQNPRHLVRRRGQEARLRCSPMKGHSHVYWYRQLPEEGLKFMVYLQKENIIDESGMPKERFSAEFPKEGPSILRIQQVVRGDSAAYFCASSPQGQGRETEAFFGQGTRLTVV.

As concerns this clone: This specimen includes other DNA sequences encoding the same CDR3. The chain has TRBV7-2 and TRBJ2-5; the D is unclear. The CDR3 is 14 amino acids. CDR1 is SGHTA, CDR2 FQGNSA, per germline. V was clipped by 0 bases and J by 1 base, with 6 bases between them. The CDR3 protein is CASSLAGAQETQYF. Written as DNA, the CDR3 is TGTGCCAGCAGCTTAGCGGGCGCCCAAGAGACCCAGTACTTC.

The chain recombines TRBV11-2 with TRBJ2-1; D not certain. Trimming left V 7 bases short and J 7 bases short, with 17 bases between. The germline gives CDR1 SGHAT, CDR2 FQNNGV. The CDR3 loop spans 14 amino acids. CDR3 amino acids: CASTLFTPVNEQFF. CDR3 bases: TGTGCCAGCACCCTTTTTACACCTGTGAATGAGCAGTTCTTC. The entire variable domain, with the rest obtained from reference TRBV11-2 and TRBJ2-1, is as follows: EAGVAQSPRYKIIEKRQSVAFWCNPISGHATLYWYQQILGQGPKLLIQFQNNGVVDDSQLPKDRFSAERLKGVDSTLKIQPAKLEDSAVYLCASTLFTPVNEQFFGPGTRLTVL.

The chain carries TRBV28 and TRBJ1-6, with 7 bases lining up with TRBD1. The trim removed 5 bases at V and 7 bases at J, leaving 2 bases unmatched. The CDR3 has 13 residues. Germline CDR1 reads MDHEN; CDR2 reads SYDVKM. CDR3 coding DNA: TGTGCCAGCAGTCTGACAGGGAATTCACCCCTCCACTTT. Residues: CASSLTGNSPLHF.

This clone was seen a single time. The chain combines TRBV7-8 with TRBJ1-2, with D maybe TRBD1 (5 bases). The germline V and J ends were trimmed by 1 base and 4 bases, with 10 bases remaining between them. The germline V gene encodes CDR1 SGHVS and CDR2 FQNEAQ. The CDR3 has 14 residues. The CDR3 nucleotides read TGTGCCAGCAGCTTAGGGGGGATTTCCTATGGCTACACCTTC. Residues: CASSLGGISYGYTF.

The V call is TRBV7-9, the J call TRBJ1-4; TRBD1 matches at 7 bases. V was pared by 5 bases and J by 7 bases, with 7 bases of the junction left unmatched. Germline assignment: CDR1 SEHNR and CDR2 FQNEAQ (reference sequence). The CDR3 runs 14 residues. This chain's CDR3 is CASSRGTVSEKLFF. The DNA of the CDR3 is TGTGCCAGCAGCAGGGGGACAGTCAGTGAAAAACTGTTTTTT.

CDR3 protein: CASGLSGELFF. DNA of the CDR3: TGTGCTAGTGGTTTGTCCGGGGAGCTGTTTTTT. This sequence joins TRBV12-5 and TRBJ2-2; D gene uncertain. The CDR3 runs to 11 residues. The V gene's germline CDR1 is LGHNT and CDR2 FRNRAP. Trimming took 2 bases from V and 6 from J, leaving 1 base between them.

The V call is TRBV6-1, the J call TRBJ2-5; D may be TRBD1 or TRBD2 (5 bases each). The CDR3 consists of 15 residues. V was shortened by 2 bases and J by 2 bases, with 12 bases between the two germline ends. Germline CDR1 is MNHNS and CDR2 is SASEGT. The CDR3 spells CASSEWGTPQETQYF. CDR3 DNA: TGTGCCAGCAGTGAATGGGGGACCCCACAAGAGACCCAGTACTTC.

This clone was recorded only once. The chain combines TRBV5-1 with TRBJ2-7; a weak D match, TRBD2 (6 bases). Germline V gene data show CDR1 as SGHRS and CDR2 as YFSETQ. The length of the CDR3 is 13 residues. Trimming left V 4 bases short and J 6 bases short, with 14 bases between. The CDR3 DNA reads TGCGCCAGCAGCCCGGGGGAGTTGGGCGAGCAGTACTTC. Translating gives CASSPGELGEQYF. Full variable domain (outside the CDR3, taken from reference TRBV5-1 and TRBJ2-7): KAGVTQTPRYLIKTRGQQVTLSCSPISGHRSVSWYQQTPGQGLQFLFEYFSETQRNKGNFPGRFSGRQFSNSRSEMNVSTLELGDSALYLCASSPGELGEQYFGPGTRLTVT.

The chain recombines TRBV9 with TRBJ2-7; the D gene is possibly TRBD2 (6 bases). V dropped 0 bases and J dropped 4 bases, with 11 bases sitting between them. The CDR3 runs 14 residues. Germline lookup yields CDR1 SGDLS and CDR2 YYNGEE. This CDR3 is CASSVGGERYEQYF. The CDR3 DNA is TGTGCCAGCAGCGTAGGGGGGGAGAGGTACGAGCAGTACTTC.

The chain recombines TRBV10-3 with TRBJ2-5, with TRBD2 matching over 10 bases. CDR1 and CDR2 (germline): ENHRY, SYGVKD. V lost 8 bases to trimming and J lost 5 bases; unmatched junction nucleotides: 8. This CDR3 has 14 amino acids. CDR3 amino acids: CAISNSGGSETQYF. The CDR3 nucleotides are TGTGCCATCTCAAATAGCGGGGGGAGTGAGACCCAGTACTTC.

CDR3 sequence: CASSLLAGGGTGELFF. DNA for the CDR3: TGTGCCAGCAGCTTATTAGCGGGAGGGGGCACCGGGGAGCTGTTTTTT. This chain connects TRBV7-9 to TRBJ2-2; 11 bases align to TRBD2. The CDR3 is 16 residues long. The V and J ends lost 2 bases and 4 bases, in that order; junction bases with no gene match: 3. CDR1 and CDR2 from the germline V gene are SEHNR and FQNEAQ (reference sequence).

Written as DNA, the CDR3 is TGTGCCAGCAGCTCACGGACAGGCAGCTCCTACGAGCAGTACTTC. It codes for CASSSRTGSSYEQYF. The gene calls are TRBV28 and TRBJ2-7; TRBD1 agrees at 7 bases. CDR3 size: 15 residues. Unmatched junction bases numbered 8, after V lost 6 bases and J lost 0 bases. From germline, CDR1 is MDHEN and CDR2 SYDVKM. Full variable domain (remainder filled in from reference TRBV28 and TRBJ2-7): DVKVTQSSRYLVKRTGEKVFLECVQDMDHENMFWYRQDPGLGLRLIYFSYDVKMKEKGDIPEGYSVSREKKERFSLILESASTNQTSMYLCASSSRTGSSYEQYFGPGTRLTVT.

V and J are TRBV6-5 and TRBJ2-5; no definite D call. The CDR3 runs 14 residues. Trimming stripped 5 bases from V and 7 bases from J, with 17 bases between. Germline V gene lookup returns CDR1 MNHEY and CDR2 SVGAGI. The CDR3 DNA reads TGTGCCAGCAGTGCGATCCCACTCCCGGGGACCCAGTACTTC. It translates to CASSAIPLPGTQYF.

The chain is built from TRBV5-1 and TRBJ2-2; maybe TRBD2 (6 bases). The germline V gene has CDR1 SGHRS and CDR2 YFSETQ. With 6 bases removed from V and 4 bases from J, the gap between germline ends came to 13 bases. This CDR3 has 14 residues. CDR3 sequence: CASTPGAGTGELFF. The CDR3 bases are TGCGCCAGCACCCCGGGAGCTGGCACCGGGGAGCTGTTTTTT.

CDR3 residues: CASSLLLERERTGELFF. DNA for the CDR3: TGCGCCAGCAGCCTCCTTCTCGAGCGGGAGCGGACCGGGGAGCTGTTTTTT. The V gene is TRBV4-1, the J gene TRBJ2-2; 8 bases align to TRBD2. The V segment lost 4 bases and the J segment 5 bases; nucleotides outside the gene matches: 12. The CDR3 has 17 residues. Germline-derived CDR1 and CDR2 are MGHRA and YSYEKL.

This sequence joins TRBV30 and TRBJ2-1; 10 bases map to TRBD2. V shed 7 bases, J shed 8 bases, and the junction held 14 bases outside the gene matches. The CDR3 spans 15 residues. The V gene's germline CDR1 is GTSNPN and CDR2 SVGIG (reference sequence). The CDR3 nucleotides read TGTGCCTCATCAACAGCGGGGGGGCCCCCCGATGAGCAGTTCTTC. Translation: CASSTAGGPPDEQFF.

This sequence joins TRBV5-4 and TRBJ2-7, with D possibly being TRBD1 (6 bases). The V gene lost 4 bases and the J gene lost 5 bases, with 13 bases spanning the gap. Germline CDR1 and CDR2: SGHNT and YYREEE (reference sequence). CDR3 length equals 13 residues. The CDR3 DNA is TGTGCCAGCAGCACCGGACAGTTAAACGAGCAGTACTTC. Translated: CASSTGQLNEQYF. Full variable domain (outside the CDR3, taken from reference TRBV5-4 and TRBJ2-7): ETGVTQSPTHLIKTRGQQVTLRCSSQSGHNTVSWYQQALGQGPQFIFQYYREEENGRGNFPPRFSGLQFPNYSSELNVNALELDDSALYLCASSTGQLNEQYFGPGTRLTVT.

CDR3 sequence reads: CASSVEPSGEVEAFF. Here the CDR3 DNA reads TGTGCCAGCAGCGTAGAGCCCAGCGGGGAGGTTGAAGCTTTCTTT. This chain links TRBV9 with TRBJ1-1; D is uncertain. The CDR3 has 15 amino acids. Between the trimmed V and J ends, which lost 0 bases and 7 bases, there was a span of 16 bases. Germline CDR1 reads SGDLS; CDR2 reads YYNGEE.

The chain couples TRBV5-6 to TRBJ1-1, with 9 bases fitting TRBD1. Per the germline V gene, CDR1 is SGHDT and CDR2 is YYEEEE. This CDR3 comprises 14 residues. The J segment lost 5 bases and the V segment lost 3 bases, leaving 5 bases of the junction unmatched. CDR3 bases: TGTGCCAGCAGCTACACAGGGGGCTGGACTGAAGCTTTCTTT. The encoded protein is CASSYTGGWTEAFF. Full variable domain (missing parts from reference TRBV5-6 and TRBJ1-1): DAGVTQSPTHLIKTRGQQVTLRCSPKSGHDTVSWYQQALGQGPQFIFQYYEEEERQRGNFPDRFSGHQFPNYSSELNVNALLLGDSALYLCASSYTGGWTEAFFGQGTRLTVV.

The rearrangement joins TRBV6-5 to TRBJ1-2, with D possibly being TRBD1 (6 bases). The CDR3 length is 13 residues. V gave up 6 bases and J gave up 2 bases, with 10 bases separating them. CDR1 is MNHEY, CDR2 SVGAGI, per germline. The CDR3 DNA sequence: TGTGCCAGCAGACCCGGGACAAACTATGGCTACACCTTC. It codes for CASRPGTNYGYTF.

The chain links TRBV6-5 to TRBJ2-1, with 7 bases lining up with TRBD1. Germline CDR1 is MNHEY and CDR2 is SVGAGI. CDR3 length: 13 amino acids. V dropped 7 bases and J dropped 8; count of bases not matched to a gene: 8. This CDR3 is CASKPQGFDEQFF. CDR3 DNA: TGTGCCAGCAAACCACAGGGGTTCGATGAGCAGTTCTTC.

The V and J genes are TRBV28 and TRBJ1-4; possibly TRBD1 for D (5 bases). The CDR3 consists of 13 residues. Germline CDR1 is MDHEN and CDR2 is SYDVKM. V was cut by 7 bases and J by 5 bases, with 11 bases left in between. CDR3 nucleotide sequence: TGTGCCAGCATCGACAGCAGCAATGAAAAACTGTTTTTT. Translation: CASIDSSNEKLFF. Full variable domain (missing parts from reference TRBV28 and TRBJ1-4): DVKVTQSSRYLVKRTGEKVFLECVQDMDHENMFWYRQDPGLGLRLIYFSYDVKMKEKGDIPEGYSVSREKKERFSLILESASTNQTSMYLCASIDSSNEKLFFGSGTQLSVL.

The rearrangement joins TRBV19 to TRBJ2-1; TRBD2 might be the D (6 bases). This CDR3 region has 13 residues. Germline V gives CDR1 LNHDA, CDR2 SQIVND (reference sequence). Trimming pared 5 bases from V and 4 bases from J, leaving 9 bases between. The CDR3 bases are TGTGCCAGTAGTCTAGCGCCGTACAATGAGCAGTTCTTC. It codes for CASSLAPYNEQFF.

The chain has TRBV2 and TRBJ1-6; D is unclear. Germline CDR1 SNHLY, CDR2 FYNNEI. V was clipped by 6 bases and J by 8 bases, with 11 bases between them. This CDR3 comprises 13 residues. The chain's CDR3 is CASSTRSDSPLHF. The CDR3 region has the DNA TGTGCCAGCAGCACGCGGTCAGATTCACCCCTCCACTTT. The full variable domain, its missing parts supplied by reference TRBV2 and TRBJ1-6, is EPEVTQTPSHQVTQMGQEVILRCVPISNHLYFYWYRQILGQKVEFLVSFYNNEISEKSEIFDDQFSVERPDGSNFTLKIRSTKLEDSAMYFCASSTRSDSPLHFGNGTRLTVT.

The CDR3 coding sequence is TGTGCCAGCAGCTTAGGGCGCGAGCAGTACTTC. As protein: CASSLGREQYF. This chain connects TRBV7-2 to TRBJ2-7, with D unresolved. In germline, CDR1 is SGHTA, CDR2 FQGNSA. V dropped 1 base and J dropped 6 bases, with 4 bases sitting between them. CDR3 length: 11 amino acids.